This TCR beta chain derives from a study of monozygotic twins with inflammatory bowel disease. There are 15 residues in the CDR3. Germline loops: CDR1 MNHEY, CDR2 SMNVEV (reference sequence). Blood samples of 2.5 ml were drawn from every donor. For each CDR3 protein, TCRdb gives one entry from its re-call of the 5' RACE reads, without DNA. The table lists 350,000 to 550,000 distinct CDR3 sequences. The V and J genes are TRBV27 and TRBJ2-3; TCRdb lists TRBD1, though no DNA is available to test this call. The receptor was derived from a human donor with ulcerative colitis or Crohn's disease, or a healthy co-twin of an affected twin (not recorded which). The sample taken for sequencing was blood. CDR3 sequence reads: CASSWTGLETDTQYF.